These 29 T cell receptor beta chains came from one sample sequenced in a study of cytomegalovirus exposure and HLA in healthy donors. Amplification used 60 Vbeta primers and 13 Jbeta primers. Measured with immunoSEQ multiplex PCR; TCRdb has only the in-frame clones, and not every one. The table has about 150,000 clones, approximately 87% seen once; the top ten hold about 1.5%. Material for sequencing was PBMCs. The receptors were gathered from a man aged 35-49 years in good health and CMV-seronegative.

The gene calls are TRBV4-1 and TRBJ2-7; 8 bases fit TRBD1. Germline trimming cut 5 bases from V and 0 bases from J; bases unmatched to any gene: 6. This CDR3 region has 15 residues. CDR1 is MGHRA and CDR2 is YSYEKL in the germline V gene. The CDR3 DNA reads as TGCGCCAGCAGCGCCGGACAGGGCGGCTCCTACGAGCAGTACTTC. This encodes CASSAGQGGSYEQYF.

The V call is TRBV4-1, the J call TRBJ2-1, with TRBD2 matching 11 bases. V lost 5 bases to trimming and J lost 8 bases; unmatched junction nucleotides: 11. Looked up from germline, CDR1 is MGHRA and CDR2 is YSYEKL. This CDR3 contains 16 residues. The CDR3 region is CASSLGTSGDRHEQFF. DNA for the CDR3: TGCGCCAGCAGCTTGGGGACTAGCGGAGACCGGCATGAGCAGTTCTTC.

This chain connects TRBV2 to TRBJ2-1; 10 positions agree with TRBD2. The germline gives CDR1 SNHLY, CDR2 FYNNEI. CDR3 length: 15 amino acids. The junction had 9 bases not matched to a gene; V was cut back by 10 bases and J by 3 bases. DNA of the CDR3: TGTGCCACCCCGGGACTAGCGTACCACTACAATGAGCAGTTCTTC. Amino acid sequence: CATPGLAYHYNEQFF.

As DNA, the CDR3 is TGTGCCAGCAGCCCAACAGGGGGCGCTGGGGCCAACGTCCTGACTTTC. Its translation is CASSPTGGAGANVLTF. The J gene is TRBJ2-6, the V gene TRBV7-9, with 9 bases that match TRBD1. There are 16 residues in the CDR3. Losses at the gene ends were 5 bases for V and 2 bases for J; bases not matched to a gene: 4. Germline V gives CDR1 SEHNR, CDR2 FQNEAQ (reference sequence).

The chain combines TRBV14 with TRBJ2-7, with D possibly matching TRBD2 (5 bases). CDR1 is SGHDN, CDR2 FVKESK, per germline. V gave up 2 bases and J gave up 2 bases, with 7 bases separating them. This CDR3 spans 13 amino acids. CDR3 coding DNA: TGTGCCAGCAGCCAAACCGGGACCTACGAGCAGTACTTC. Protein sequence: CASSQTGTYEQYF.

The CDR3 DNA is TGTGCCAGCAGTTACTTTGCGGGGGGACGTACAGATACGCAGTATTTT. It translates to CASSYFAGGRTDTQYF. The V and J genes are TRBV6-6 and TRBJ2-3, with 8 positions matching TRBD2. The CDR3 covers 16 residues. With V trimmed by 1 base and J by 3 bases, 6 bases remained unmatched. Germline V CDR1 and CDR2: MNHNY, SVGAGI (reference sequence).

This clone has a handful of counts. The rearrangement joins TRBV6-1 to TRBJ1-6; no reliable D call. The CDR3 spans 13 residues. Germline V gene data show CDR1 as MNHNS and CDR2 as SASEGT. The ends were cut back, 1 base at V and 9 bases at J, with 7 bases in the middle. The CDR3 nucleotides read TGTGCCAGCAGTGAAGACCGGGTTTCACCCCTCCACTTT. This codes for CASSEDRVSPLHF.

The CDR3 bases are TGTGCCAGCAGCCAAGATTGGAGGGGATGGCAGTACTTC. Amino acids: CASSQDWRGWQYF. The chain uses TRBV14 and TRBJ2-7; D may be TRBD2 (6 bases). The length of the CDR3 is 13 residues. Trimming removed 0 bases from V and 9 bases from J, with 12 bases in between. CDR1 is SGHDN and CDR2 is FVKESK in the germline V gene.

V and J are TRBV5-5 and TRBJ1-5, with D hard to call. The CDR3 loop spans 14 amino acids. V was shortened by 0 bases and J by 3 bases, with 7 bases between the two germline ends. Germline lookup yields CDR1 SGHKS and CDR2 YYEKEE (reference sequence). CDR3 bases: TGTGCCAGCAGCTTGGGTCAGAACAATCAGCCCCAGCATTTT. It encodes CASSLGQNNQPQHF.

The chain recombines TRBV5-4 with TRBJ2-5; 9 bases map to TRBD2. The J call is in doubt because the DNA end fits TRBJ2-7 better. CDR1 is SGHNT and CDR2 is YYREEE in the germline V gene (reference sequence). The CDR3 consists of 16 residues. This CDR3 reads CASSLVSGGPSYEQYF. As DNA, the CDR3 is TGTGCCAGCAGCTTGGTTAGCGGGGGCCCTTCCTACGAGCAGTACTTC.

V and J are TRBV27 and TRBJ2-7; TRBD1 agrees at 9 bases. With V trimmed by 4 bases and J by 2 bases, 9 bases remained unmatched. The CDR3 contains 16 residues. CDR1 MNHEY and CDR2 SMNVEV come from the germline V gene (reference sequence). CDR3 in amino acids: CASSSHEGQGPYEQYF. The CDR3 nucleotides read TGTGCCAGCAGTTCTCACGAGGGACAGGGACCCTACGAGCAGTACTTC.

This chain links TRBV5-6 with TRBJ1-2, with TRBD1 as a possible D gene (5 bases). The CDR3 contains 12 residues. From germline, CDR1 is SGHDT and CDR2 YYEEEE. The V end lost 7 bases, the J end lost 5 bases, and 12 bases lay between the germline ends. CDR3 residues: CASRLGGYGYTF. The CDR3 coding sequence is TGTGCCAGCCGGCTGGGGGGATATGGCTACACCTTC.

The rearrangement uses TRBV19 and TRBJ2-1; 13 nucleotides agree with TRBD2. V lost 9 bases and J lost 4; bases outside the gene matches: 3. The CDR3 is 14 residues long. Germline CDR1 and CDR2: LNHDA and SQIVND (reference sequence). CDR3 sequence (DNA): TGTGCCAGCCAGGGACTAGCGGGGTACAATGAGCAGTTCTTC. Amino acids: CASQGLAGYNEQFF.

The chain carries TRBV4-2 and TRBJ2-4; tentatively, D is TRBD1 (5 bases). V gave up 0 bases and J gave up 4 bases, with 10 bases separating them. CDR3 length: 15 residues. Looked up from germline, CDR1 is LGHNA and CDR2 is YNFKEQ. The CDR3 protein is CASSQDLSGKNIQYF. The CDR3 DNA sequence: TGTGCCAGCAGCCAAGATTTGTCAGGGAAAAACATTCAGTACTTC.

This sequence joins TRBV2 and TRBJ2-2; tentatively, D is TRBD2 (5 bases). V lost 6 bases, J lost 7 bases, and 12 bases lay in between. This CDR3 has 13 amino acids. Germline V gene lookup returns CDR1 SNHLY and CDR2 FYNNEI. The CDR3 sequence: CASRKDRDGELFF. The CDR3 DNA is TGTGCCAGCAGAAAAGACCGGGACGGGGAGCTGTTTTTT. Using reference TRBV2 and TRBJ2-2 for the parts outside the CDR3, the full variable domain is EPEVTQTPSHQVTQMGQEVILRCVPISNHLYFYWYRQILGQKVEFLVSFYNNEISEKSEIFDDQFSVERPDGSNFTLKIRSTKLEDSAMYFCASRKDRDGELFFGEGSRLTVL.

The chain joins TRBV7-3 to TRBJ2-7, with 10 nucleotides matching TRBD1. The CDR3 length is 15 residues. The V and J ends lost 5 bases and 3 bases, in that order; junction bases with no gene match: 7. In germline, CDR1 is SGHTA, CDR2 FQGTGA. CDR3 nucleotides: TGTGCCAGCAGCGTAGACAGGGGGCAATTCTACGAGCAGTACTTC. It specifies CASSVDRGQFYEQYF.

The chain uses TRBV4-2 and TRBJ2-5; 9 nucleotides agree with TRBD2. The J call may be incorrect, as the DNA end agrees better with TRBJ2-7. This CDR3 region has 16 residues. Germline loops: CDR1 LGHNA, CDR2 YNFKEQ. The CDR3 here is CASSQAVAGGRYEQYF. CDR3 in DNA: TGTGCCAGCAGCCAAGCAGTGGCGGGAGGGCGGTACGAGCAGTACTTC.

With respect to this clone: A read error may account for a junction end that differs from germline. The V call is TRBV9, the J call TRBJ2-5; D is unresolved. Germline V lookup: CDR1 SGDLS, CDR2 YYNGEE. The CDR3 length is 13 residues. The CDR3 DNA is TGTGCCACCAGCCCGGTCCCGCGGGAGACCCAGTACTTC. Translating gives CATSPVPRETQYF.

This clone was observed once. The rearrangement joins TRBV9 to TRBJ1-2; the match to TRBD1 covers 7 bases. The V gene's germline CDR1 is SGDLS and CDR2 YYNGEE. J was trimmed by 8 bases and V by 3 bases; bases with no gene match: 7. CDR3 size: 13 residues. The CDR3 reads CASSAGTVFGYTF. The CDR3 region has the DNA TGTGCCAGCAGCGCCGGGACAGTTTTCGGCTACACCTTC.

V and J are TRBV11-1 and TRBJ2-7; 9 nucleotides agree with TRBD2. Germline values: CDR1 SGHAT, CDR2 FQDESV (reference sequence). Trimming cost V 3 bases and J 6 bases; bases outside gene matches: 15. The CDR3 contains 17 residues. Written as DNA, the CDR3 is TGTGCCAGCAGCTTCTCAGAAGGGGTAGCGGGAGTTCGCGAGCAGTACTTC. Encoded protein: CASSFSEGVAGVREQYF.

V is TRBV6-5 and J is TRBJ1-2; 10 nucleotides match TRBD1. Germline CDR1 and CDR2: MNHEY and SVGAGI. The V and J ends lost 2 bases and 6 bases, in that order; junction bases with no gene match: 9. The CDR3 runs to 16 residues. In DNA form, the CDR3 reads TGTGCCAGCAGTTACACCACCGCCGGGACAGGGGATGGCTACACCTTC. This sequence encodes CASSYTTAGTGDGYTF.

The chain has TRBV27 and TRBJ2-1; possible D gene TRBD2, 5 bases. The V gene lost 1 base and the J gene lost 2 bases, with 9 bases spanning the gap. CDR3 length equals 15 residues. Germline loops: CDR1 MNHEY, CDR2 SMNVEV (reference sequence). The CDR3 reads CASSLFLAAYNEQFF. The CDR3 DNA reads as TGTGCCAGCAGTTTATTCCTAGCTGCCTACAATGAGCAGTTCTTC.

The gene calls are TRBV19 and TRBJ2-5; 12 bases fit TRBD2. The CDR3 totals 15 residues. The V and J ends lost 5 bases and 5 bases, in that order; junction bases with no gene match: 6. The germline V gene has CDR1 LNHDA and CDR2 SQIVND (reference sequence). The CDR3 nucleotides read TGTGCCAGTAGTTCTAGCGGGGGGGCCGAGGAGACCCAGTACTTC. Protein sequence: CASSSSGGAEETQYF.

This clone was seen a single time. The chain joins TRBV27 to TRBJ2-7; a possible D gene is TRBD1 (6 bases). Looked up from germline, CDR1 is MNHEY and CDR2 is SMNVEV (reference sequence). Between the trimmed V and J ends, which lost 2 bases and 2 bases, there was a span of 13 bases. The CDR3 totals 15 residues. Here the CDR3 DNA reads TGTGCCAGCAGTTTAAACACAGGGAGAGCCTACGAGCAGTACTTC. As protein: CASSLNTGRAYEQYF.

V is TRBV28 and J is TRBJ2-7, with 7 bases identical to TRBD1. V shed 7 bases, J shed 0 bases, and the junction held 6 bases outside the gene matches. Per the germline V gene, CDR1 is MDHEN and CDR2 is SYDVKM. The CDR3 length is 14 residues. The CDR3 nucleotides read TGTGCCAGCACCCAGACAGGGAGCTCCTACGAGCAGTACTTC. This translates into CASTQTGSSYEQYF.

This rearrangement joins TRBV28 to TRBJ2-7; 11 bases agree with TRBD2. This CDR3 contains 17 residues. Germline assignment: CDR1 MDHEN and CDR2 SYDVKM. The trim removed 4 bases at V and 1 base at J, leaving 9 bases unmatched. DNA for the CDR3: TGTGCCAGCAGTTCTCCCCGACTAGCGGGGTTGTCCTACGAGCAGTACTTC. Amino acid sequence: CASSSPRLAGLSYEQYF.

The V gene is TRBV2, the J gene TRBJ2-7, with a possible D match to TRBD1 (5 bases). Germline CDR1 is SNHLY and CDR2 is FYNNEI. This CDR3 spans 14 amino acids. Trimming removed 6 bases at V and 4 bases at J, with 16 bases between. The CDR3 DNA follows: TGTGCCAGCAGAAGCCTCAGGGTAGGGTACGAGCAGTACTTC. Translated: CASRSLRVGYEQYF.

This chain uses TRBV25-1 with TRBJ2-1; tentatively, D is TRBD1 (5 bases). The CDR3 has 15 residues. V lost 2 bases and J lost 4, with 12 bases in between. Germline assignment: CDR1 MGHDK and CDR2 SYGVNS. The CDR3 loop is CASSEVRTQYNEQFF. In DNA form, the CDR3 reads TGTGCCAGCAGTGAAGTAAGGACACAATACAATGAGCAGTTCTTC.

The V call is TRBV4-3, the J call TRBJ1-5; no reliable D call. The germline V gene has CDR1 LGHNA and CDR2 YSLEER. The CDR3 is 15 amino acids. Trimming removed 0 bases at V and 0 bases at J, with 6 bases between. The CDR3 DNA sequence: TGCGCCAGCAGCCAAGACCGTATTAGCAATCAGCCCCAGCATTTT. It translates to CASSQDRISNQPQHF.